The source of this T cell receptor beta chain is a study of cytomegalovirus exposure and HLA in healthy donors. CDR1 is LNHDA and CDR2 is SQIVND in the germline V gene (reference sequence). Trimming cost V 5 bases and J 6 bases, with 17 bases left between them. The CDR3 is 15 residues long. In this sample, this clone turned up once. PCR was performed using 60 Vbeta and 13 Jbeta primers. Using immunoSEQ multiplex PCR, the repertoire was profiled, and TCRdb retains in-frame clones only, with some absent. The table includes 100,000 to 150,000 clones, about 83% detected once. The chain joins TRBV19 to TRBJ1-5, with a possible D match to TRBD1 (5 bases). Sequencing was performed on PBMCs. This TCR was sampled from a middle-aged woman in good health and CMV-seropositive. The CDR3 protein is CASSGGSRTGQPQHF. CDR3 nucleotide sequence: TGTGCCAGTAGTGGGGGGTCCCGTACTGGTCAGCCCCAGCATTTT.